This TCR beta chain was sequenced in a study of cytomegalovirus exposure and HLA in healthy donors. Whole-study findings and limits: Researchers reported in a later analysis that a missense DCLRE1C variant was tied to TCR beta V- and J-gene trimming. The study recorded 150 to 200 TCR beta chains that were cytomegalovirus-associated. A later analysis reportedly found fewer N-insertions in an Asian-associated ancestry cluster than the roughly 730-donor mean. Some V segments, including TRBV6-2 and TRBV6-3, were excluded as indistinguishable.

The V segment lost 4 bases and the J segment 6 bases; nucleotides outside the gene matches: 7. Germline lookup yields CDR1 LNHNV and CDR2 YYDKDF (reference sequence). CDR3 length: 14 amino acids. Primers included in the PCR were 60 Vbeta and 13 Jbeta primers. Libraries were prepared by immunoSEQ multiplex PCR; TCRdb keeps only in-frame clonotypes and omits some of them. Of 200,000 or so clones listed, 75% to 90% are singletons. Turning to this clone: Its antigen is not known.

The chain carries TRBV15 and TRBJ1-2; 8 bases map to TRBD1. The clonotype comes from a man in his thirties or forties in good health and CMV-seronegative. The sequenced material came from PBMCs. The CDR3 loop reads CATSTSTGAHGYTF. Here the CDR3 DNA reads TGTGCCACCAGCACCTCGACAGGGGCCCATGGCTACACCTTC.